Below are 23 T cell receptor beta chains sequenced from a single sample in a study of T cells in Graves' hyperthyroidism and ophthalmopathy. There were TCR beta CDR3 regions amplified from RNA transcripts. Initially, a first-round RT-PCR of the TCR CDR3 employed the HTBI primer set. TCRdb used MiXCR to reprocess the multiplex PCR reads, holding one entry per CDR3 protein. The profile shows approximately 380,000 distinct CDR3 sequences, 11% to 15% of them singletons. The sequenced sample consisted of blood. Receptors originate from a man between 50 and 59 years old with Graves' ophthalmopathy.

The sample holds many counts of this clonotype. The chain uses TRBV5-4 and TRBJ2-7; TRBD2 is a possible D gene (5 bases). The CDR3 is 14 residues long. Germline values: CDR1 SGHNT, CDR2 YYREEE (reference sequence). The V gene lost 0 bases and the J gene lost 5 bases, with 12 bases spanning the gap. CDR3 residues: CASSLVTRLDEQYF. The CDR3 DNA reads TGTGCCAGCAGCTTGGTTACTAGGCTGGACGAGCAGTACTTC.

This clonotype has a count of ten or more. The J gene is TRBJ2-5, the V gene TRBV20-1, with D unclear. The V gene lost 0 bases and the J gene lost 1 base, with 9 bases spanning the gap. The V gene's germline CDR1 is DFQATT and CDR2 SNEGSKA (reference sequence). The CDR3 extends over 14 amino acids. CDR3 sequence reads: CSARDRSGQETQYF. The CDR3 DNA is TGCAGTGCTAGAGATCGGTCAGGCCAAGAGACCCAGTACTTC.

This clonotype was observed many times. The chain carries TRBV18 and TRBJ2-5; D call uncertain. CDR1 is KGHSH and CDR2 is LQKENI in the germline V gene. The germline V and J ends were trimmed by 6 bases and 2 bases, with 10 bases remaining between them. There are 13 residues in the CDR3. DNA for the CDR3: TGTGCCAGCTCCCCGGTGCTACAAGAGACCCAGTACTTC. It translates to CASSPVLQETQYF.

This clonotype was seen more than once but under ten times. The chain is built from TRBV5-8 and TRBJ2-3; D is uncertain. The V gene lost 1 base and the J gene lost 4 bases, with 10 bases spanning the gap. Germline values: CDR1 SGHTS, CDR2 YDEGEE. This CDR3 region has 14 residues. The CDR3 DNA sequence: TGTGCCAGCAGCTTGAAAGGTTTCTCAGATACGCAGTATTTT. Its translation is CASSLKGFSDTQYF.

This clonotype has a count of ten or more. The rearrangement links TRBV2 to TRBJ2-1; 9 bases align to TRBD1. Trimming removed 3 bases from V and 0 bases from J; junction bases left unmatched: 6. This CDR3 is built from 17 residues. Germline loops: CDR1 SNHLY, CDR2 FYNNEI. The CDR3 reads CASSDIGQGFSYNEQFF. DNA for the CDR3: TGTGCCAGCAGTGACATTGGACAGGGGTTCTCCTACAATGAGCAGTTCTTC. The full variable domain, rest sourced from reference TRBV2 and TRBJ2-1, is EPEVTQTPSHQVTQMGQEVILRCVPISNHLYFYWYRQILGQKVEFLVSFYNNEISEKSEIFDDQFSVERPDGSNFTLKIRSTKLEDSAMYFCASSDIGQGFSYNEQFFGPGTRLTVL.

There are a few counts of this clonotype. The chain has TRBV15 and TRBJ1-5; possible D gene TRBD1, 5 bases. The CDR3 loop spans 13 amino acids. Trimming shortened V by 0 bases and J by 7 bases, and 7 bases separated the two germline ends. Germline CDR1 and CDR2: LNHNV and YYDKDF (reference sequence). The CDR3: CATSRDKGQPQHF. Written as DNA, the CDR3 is TGTGCCACCAGCAGAGATAAGGGGCAGCCCCAGCATTTT.

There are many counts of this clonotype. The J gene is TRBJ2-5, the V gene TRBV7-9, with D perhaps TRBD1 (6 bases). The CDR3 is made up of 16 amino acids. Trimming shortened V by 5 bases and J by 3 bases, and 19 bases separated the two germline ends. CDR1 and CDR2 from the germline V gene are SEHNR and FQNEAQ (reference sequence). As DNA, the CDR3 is TGTGCCAGCAGCCCATCCAGGGGCGGGCGGAAAGAGACCCAGTACTTC. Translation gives CASSPSRGGRKETQYF.

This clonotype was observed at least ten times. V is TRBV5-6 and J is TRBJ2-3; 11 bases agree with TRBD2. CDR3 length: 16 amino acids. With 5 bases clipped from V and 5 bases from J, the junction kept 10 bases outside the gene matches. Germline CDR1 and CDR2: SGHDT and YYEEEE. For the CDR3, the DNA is TGTGCCAGCAGGGAGTGGACTAGCGGGTTGGGAGATACGCAGTATTTT. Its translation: CASREWTSGLGDTQYF.

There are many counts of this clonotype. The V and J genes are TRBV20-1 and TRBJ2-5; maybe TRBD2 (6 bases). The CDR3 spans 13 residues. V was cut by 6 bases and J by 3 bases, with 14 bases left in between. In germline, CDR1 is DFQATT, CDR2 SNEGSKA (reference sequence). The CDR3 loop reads CSATPGLKETQYF. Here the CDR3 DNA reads TGCAGTGCCACCCCGGGACTTAAAGAGACCCAGTACTTC.

The CDR3 DNA follows: TGTGCCAGCAGCTGGCCGTCTAGCGGGAGCTACGAGCAGTACTTC. It specifies CASSWPSSGSYEQYF. The chain uses TRBV11-2 and TRBJ2-7, with TRBD2 matching 10 bases. CDR3 length: 15 residues. Germline V gene data show CDR1 as SGHAT and CDR2 as FQNNGV. The V segment lost 4 bases and the J segment 3 bases; nucleotides outside the gene matches: 6.

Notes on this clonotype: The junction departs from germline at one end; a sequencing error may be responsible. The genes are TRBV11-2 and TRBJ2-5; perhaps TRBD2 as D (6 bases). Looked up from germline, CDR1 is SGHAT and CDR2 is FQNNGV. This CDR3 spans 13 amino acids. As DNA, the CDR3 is TGTGCCAGCGGCTTCCCAGGAGGGGAGACCCAGTACTTC. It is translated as CASGFPGGETQYF.

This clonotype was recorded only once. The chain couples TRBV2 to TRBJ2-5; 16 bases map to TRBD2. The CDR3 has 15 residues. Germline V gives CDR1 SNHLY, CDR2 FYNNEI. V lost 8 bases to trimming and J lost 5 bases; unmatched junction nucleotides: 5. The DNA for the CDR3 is TGTGCCAGCCTGGGACTAGCGGGAGGGGGGGAGACCCAGTACTTC. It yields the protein CASLGLAGGGETQYF. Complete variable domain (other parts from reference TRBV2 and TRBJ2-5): EPEVTQTPSHQVTQMGQEVILRCVPISNHLYFYWYRQILGQKVEFLVSFYNNEISEKSEIFDDQFSVERPDGSNFTLKIRSTKLEDSAMYFCASLGLAGGGETQYFGPGTRLLVL.

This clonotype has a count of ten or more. The CDR3 region is CSAVAGVAGEQYF. CDR3 nucleotides: TGCAGTGCCGTCGCTGGGGTAGCGGGCGAGCAGTACTTC. The chain has TRBV20-1 and TRBJ2-7; 7 bases agree with TRBD2. Germline V lookup: CDR1 DFQATT, CDR2 SNEGSKA (reference sequence). This CDR3 is 13 amino acids long. V was clipped by 6 bases and J by 6 bases; unmatched bases: 11.

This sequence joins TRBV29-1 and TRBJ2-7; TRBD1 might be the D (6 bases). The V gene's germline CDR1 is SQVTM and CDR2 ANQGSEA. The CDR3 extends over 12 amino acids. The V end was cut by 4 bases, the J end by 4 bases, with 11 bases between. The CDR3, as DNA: TGCAGCGTTGTACAGGGACGGTACGAGCAGTACTTC. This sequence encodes CSVVQGRYEQYF.

The CDR3 bases are TGTGCCAGCAGCTTAGGGCAGGCTGACCGATTAGAGCCCTACGAGCAGTACTTC. This gives the protein CASSLGQADRLEPYEQYF. The V and J genes are TRBV7-6 and TRBJ2-7; the D is unclear. Germline V CDR1 and CDR2: SGHVS, FNYEAQ. Trimming took 1 base from V and 2 from J, leaving 21 bases between them. The CDR3 is 18 residues long.

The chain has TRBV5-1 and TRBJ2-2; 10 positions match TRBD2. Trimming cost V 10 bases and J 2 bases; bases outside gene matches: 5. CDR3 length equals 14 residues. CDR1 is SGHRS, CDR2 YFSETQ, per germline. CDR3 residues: CAGRTSGNTGELFF. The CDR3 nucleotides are TGCGCCGGTAGGACTAGCGGAAACACCGGGGAGCTGTTTTTT.

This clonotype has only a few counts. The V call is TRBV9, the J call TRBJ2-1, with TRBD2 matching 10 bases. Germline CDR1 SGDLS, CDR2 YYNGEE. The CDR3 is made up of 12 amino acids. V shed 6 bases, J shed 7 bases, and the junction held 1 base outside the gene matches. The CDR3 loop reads CASKREGNEQFF. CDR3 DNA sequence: TGTGCCAGCAAGCGGGAGGGGAATGAGCAGTTCTTC.

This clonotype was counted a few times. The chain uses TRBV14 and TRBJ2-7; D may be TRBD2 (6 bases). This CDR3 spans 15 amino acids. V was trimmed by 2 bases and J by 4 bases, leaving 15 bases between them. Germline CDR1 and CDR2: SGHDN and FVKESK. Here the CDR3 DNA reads TGTGCCAGCAGCCAATATCGGGAGCGGGCTTACGAGCAGTACTTC. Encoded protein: CASSQYRERAYEQYF.

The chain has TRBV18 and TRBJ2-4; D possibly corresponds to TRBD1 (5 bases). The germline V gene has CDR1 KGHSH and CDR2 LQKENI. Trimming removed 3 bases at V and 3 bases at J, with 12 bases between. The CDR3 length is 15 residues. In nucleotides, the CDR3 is TGTGCCAGCTCACCGGAAGACAGAGGCAAAAACATTCAGTACTTC. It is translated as CASSPEDRGKNIQYF.

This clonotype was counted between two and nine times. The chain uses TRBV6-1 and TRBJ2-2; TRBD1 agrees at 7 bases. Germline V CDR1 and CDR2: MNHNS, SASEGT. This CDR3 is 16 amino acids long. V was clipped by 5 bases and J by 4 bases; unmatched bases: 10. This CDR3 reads CASSTWTGDGTGELFF. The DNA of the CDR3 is TGTGCCAGCAGTACCTGGACAGGTGATGGCACCGGGGAGCTGTTTTTT.

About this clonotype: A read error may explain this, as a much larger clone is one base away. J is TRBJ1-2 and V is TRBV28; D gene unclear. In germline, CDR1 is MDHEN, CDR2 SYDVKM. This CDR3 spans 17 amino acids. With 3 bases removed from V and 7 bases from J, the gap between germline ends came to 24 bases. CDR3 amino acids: CASSFTETRSLARGYTF. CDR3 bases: TGTGCCAGCAGTTTTACGGAGACAAGATCCCTTGCGCGTGGCTACACCTTC.

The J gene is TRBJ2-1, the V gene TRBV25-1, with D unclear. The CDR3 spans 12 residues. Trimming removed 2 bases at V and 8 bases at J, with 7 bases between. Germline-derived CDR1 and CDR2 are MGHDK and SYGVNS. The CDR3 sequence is CASSELGDEQFF. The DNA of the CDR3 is TGTGCCAGCAGTGAACTTGGGGATGAGCAGTTCTTC.

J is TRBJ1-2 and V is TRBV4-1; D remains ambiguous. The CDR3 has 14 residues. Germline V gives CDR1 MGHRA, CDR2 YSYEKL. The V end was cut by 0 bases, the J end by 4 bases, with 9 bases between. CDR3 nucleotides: TGCGCCAGCAGCCAAGATCAGGTGGCCTATGGCTACACCTTC. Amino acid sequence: CASSQDQVAYGYTF.